This T cell receptor (beta chain) stems from a study of identical twins' blood T cells. Study-level results: V gene usage reportedly matched far better within twin pairs than unrelated donors.

All three twin pairs grew up together with likely shared infections and vaccines. As concerns this clonotype: The antigen is unknown.

Libraries were made from RNA as TCR cDNA, using a modified protocol. Each CDR3 protein gets one entry after TCRdb re-called the 5' RACE reads with MiXCR. The profile covers hundreds of thousands of distinct CDR3 sequences, with 25% to 35% appearing a single time and roughly 5.5% taken by the ten largest. CDR3 length: 14 amino acids. Germline CDR1 LNHDA, CDR2 SQIVND (reference sequence). Trimming pared 6 bases from V and 4 bases from J, leaving 13 bases between. The chain has TRBV19 and TRBJ1-5; D call uncertain. Sequencing was carried out using PBMCs. The receptor was isolated from a woman aged 18 to 49 in good health. The CDR3 coding sequence is TGTGCCAGTAGATGGACTGGCTCTAATCAGCCCCAGCATTTT. It codes for CASRWTGSNQPQHF.